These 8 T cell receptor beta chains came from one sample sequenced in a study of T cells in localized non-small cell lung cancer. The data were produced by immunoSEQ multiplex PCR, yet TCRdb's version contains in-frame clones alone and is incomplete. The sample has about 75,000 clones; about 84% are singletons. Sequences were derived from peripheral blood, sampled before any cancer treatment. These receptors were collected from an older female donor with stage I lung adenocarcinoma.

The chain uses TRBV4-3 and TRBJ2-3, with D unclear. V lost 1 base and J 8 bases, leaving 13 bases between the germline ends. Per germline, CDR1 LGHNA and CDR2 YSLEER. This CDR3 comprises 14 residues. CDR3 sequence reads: CASSQALGRSTQYF. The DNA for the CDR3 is TGCGCCAGCAGCCAAGCGTTGGGCAGGAGTACGCAGTATTTT.

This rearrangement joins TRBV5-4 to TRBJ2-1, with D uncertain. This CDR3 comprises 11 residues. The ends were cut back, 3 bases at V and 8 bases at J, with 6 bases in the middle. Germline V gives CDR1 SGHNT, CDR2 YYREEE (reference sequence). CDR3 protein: CASSYVDEQFF. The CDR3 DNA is TGTGCCAGCAGCTACGTGGATGAGCAGTTCTTC.

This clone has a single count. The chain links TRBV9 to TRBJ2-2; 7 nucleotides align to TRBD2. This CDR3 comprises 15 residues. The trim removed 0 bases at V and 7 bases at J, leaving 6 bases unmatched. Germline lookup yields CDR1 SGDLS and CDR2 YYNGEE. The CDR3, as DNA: TGTGCCAGCAGCGTAGGAGCGGGGAGTGTCGGGGAGCTGTTTTTT. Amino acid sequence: CASSVGAGSVGELFF.

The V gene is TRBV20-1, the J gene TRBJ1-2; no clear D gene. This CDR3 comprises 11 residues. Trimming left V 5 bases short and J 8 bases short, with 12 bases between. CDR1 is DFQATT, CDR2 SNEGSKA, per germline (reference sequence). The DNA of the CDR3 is TGCAGTGCTGGACCCGGGGTGGGCTACACCTTC. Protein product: CSAGPGVGYTF.

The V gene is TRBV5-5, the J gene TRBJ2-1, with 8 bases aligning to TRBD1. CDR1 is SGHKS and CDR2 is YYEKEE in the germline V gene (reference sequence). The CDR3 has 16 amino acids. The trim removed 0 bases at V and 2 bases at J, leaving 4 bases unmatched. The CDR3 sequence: CASSLADRAPYNEQFF. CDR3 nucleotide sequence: TGTGCCAGCAGCTTGGCGGACAGGGCCCCCTACAATGAGCAGTTCTTC.

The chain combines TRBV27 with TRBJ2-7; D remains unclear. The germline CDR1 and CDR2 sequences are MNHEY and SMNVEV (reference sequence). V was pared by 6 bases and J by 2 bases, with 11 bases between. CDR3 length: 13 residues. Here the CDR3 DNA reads TGTGCCAGCAGGTCAGGTAGGGCCTACGAGCAGTACTTC. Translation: CASRSGRAYEQYF.

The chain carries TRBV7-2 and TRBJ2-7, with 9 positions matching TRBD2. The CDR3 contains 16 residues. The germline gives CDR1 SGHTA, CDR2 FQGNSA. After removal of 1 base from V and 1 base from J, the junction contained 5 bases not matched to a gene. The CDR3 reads CASSLVLTSGSYEQYF. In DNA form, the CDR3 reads TGTGCCAGCAGCTTAGTCCTGACTAGCGGATCCTACGAGCAGTACTTC.

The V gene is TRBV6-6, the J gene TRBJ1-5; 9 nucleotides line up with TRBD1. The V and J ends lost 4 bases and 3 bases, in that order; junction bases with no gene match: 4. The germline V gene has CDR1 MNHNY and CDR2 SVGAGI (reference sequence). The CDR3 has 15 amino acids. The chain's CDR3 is CASSFGTGNNQPQHF. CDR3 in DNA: TGTGCCAGCAGTTTCGGGACAGGGAACAATCAGCCCCAGCATTTT.